Listed below are T cell receptor beta chains from one sample, sequenced in a study of blood T cell repertoires in COVID-19. Clones were sequenced by immunoSEQ multiplex PCR, and TCRdb holds only the in-frame ones, with some missing. The table includes over 90,000 clones, around 87% detected once. The sample taken for sequencing was peripheral blood. The receptors were sampled from a human donor in a cohort sampled during active COVID-19. The CDR3 runs from the conserved cysteine through the conserved F or W. The D gene is left open where the match is weak. Only some rows state a clone size, as once, few, many or a class for expanded clones.

cdr3_nt: TGTGCCATCAGGACCCCAGGGGGAGAGACCCAGTACTTC; cdr3_aa: CAIRTPGGETQYF; v_call: TRBV10-3; j_call: TRBJ2-5; clone_size: .; d_call: TRBD1
cdr3_nt: TGTGCCAGCAGCACGTTTCTCTTGGGGACAGGTGGTTATCAGCCCCAGCATTTT; cdr3_aa: CASSTFLLGTGGYQPQHF; v_call: TRBV27; j_call: TRBJ1-5; clone_size: once; d_call: TRBD1
cdr3_nt: TGTGCCAGCAGCGTAGTAGGGACAGGAAGGACAGATACGCAGTATTTT; cdr3_aa: CASSVVGTGRTDTQYF; v_call: TRBV9; j_call: TRBJ2-3; clone_size: .; d_call: TRBD1
cdr3_nt: TGTGCCAGTAGTACGACTCCTGCGGGGGTGGGCTACAATGAGCAGTTCTTC; cdr3_aa: CASSTTPAGVGYNEQFF; v_call: TRBV19; j_call: TRBJ2-1; clone_size: once; d_call: TRBD2
cdr3_nt: TGTGCCAGCAGCTTTTTCGGGATTTCGAACACCGGGGAGCTGTTTTTT; cdr3_aa: CASSFFGISNTGELFF; v_call: TRBV7-2; j_call: TRBJ2-2; clone_size: once; d_call: .
cdr3_nt: TGTGCCAGCAGCTTAGTCGTCGGTATCGGGAATGAGCAGTTCTTC; cdr3_aa: CASSLVVGIGNEQFF; v_call: TRBV7-6; j_call: TRBJ2-1; clone_size: .; d_call: .
cdr3_nt: TGTGCCAGCAGTAAAGACAGGGTATTGACTAATGAAAAACTGTTTTTT; cdr3_aa: CASSKDRVLTNEKLFF; v_call: TRBV6-1; j_call: TRBJ1-4; clone_size: .; d_call: TRBD1
cdr3_nt: TGTGCCAGCAGCATCGCGACCACCAGGGGGCACCAGCCCCAGCATTTT; cdr3_aa: CASSIATTRGHQPQHF; v_call: TRBV21-1; j_call: TRBJ1-5; clone_size: few; d_call: .
cdr3_nt: TGTGCCAGCAGCTCCAAGGAGGGAGTAGGCGAAAAACTGTTTTTT; cdr3_aa: CASSSKEGVGEKLFF; v_call: TRBV5-6; j_call: TRBJ1-4; clone_size: .; d_call: .
cdr3_nt: TGTGCCAGCAGTACAGGGTTTGGCGATACGCAGTATTTT; cdr3_aa: CASSTGFGDTQYF; v_call: TRBV12-3/TRBV12-4; j_call: TRBJ2-3; clone_size: .; d_call: .
cdr3_nt: TGTGCCAGCAGTTACTTCGGACTAGCGGGGAGGTCCTACAATGAGCAGTTCTTC; cdr3_aa: CASSYFGLAGRSYNEQFF; v_call: TRBV6-2/TRBV6-3; j_call: TRBJ2-1; clone_size: .; d_call: TRBD2
cdr3_nt: TGTGCCAGCTCACGAGAGGGCGGGGCGTCTTTCTTT; cdr3_aa: CASSREGGASFF; v_call: TRBV18; j_call: TRBJ1-1; clone_size: .; d_call: .
cdr3_nt: TGTGCCAGCACCATTGTCGGGACAGGGCTGGGCTACACCTTC; cdr3_aa: CASTIVGTGLGYTF; v_call: TRBV5-4; j_call: TRBJ1-2; clone_size: .; d_call: TRBD1
cdr3_nt: TGTGCCAGCAGCCGAGACAGGGAGATGTGGGACACTGAAGCTTTCTTT; cdr3_aa: CASSRDREMWDTEAFF; v_call: TRBV5-6; j_call: TRBJ1-1; clone_size: .; d_call: TRBD1
cdr3_nt: TGTGCCAGCAGCTTATCTAGTAACCATGAGCAGTTCTTC; cdr3_aa: CASSLSSNHEQFF; v_call: TRBV7-3; j_call: TRBJ2-1; clone_size: once; d_call: .
cdr3_nt: TGTGCTAGTGCCTTGGTCCGGACTACGGAGGGAGCAGATACGCAGTATTTT; cdr3_aa: CASALVRTTEGADTQYF; v_call: TRBV12-5; j_call: TRBJ2-3; clone_size: once; d_call: .
cdr3_nt: TGTGCCAGCAGCGTAGGCCTAGCGGGAGCCTACGAGCAGTACTTC; cdr3_aa: CASSVGLAGAYEQYF; v_call: TRBV9; j_call: TRBJ2-7; clone_size: .; d_call: TRBD2
cdr3_nt: TGTGCCAGCAGGAAAAACAGGGGGGACTTACGGGACGAGCAGTACTTC; cdr3_aa: CASRKNRGDLRDEQYF; v_call: TRBV11-1; j_call: TRBJ2-7; clone_size: .; d_call: TRBD1
cdr3_nt: TGCGCCAGCAGTGAGCCAGGTTTAGACACTGAAGCTTTCTTT; cdr3_aa: CASSEPGLDTEAFF; v_call: TRBV10-1; j_call: TRBJ1-1; clone_size: .; d_call: .
cdr3_nt: TGTGCCAGCAGCGTAGAGCCTATTGACAGCTCCTATAATTCACCCCTCCACTTT; cdr3_aa: CASSVEPIDSSYNSPLHF; v_call: TRBV9; j_call: TRBJ1-6; clone_size: .; d_call: .
cdr3_nt: TGTGCCAGCAGTGAAGGGGGAATCGGCTCTAGCGGGAGTTGGGCCTACGAGCAGTACTTC; cdr3_aa: CASSEGGIGSSGSWAYEQYF; v_call: TRBV2; j_call: TRBJ2-7; clone_size: .; d_call: TRBD2
cdr3_nt: TGTGCCAGCAGTTACTCGATAGCGTTTTTTGGCTACACCTTC; cdr3_aa: CASSYSIAFFGYTF; v_call: TRBV6-2/TRBV6-3; j_call: TRBJ1-2; clone_size: .; d_call: .